Listed below are T cell receptor beta chains from one sample, sequenced in a study of blood T cell repertoires in COVID-19. Sequencing used immunoSEQ multiplex PCR; TCRdb keeps in-frame clones, though not all of them. The sample records some 97,000 clones, around nine tenths being singletons. The material sequenced was peripheral blood. The receptors derive from a man aged 65 to 85 with acute or convalescent COVID-19. Both conserved end residues are part of each CDR3. A D gene is named only where the DNA matches it firmly. Size tells how often a clone was seen (once, few, many) or the class of an expanded clone, and some rows leave it out.

>TRBV12-5|-|TRBJ2-5|TRBD2
TGTGCTAGTGGCCCTCCCGGGACTAGCCAGTTAGATACCCAGTACTTC
CASGPPGTSQLDTQYF
>TRBV28|-|TRBJ1-4|-
TGTGCCAGCAGTTTGGTCGGGGATAAACTGTTTTTT
CASSLVGDKLFF
>TRBV2|few|TRBJ2-7|TRBD2
TGTGCCAGCCATGAGGGACTAGCGGACGAGCAGTACTTC
CASHEGLADEQYF
>TRBV2|-|TRBJ2-7|-
TGTGCCAGCACTGAGACTATCAGCTCCTACGAGCAGTACTTC
CASTETISSYEQYF
>TRBV14|-|TRBJ1-6|TRBD1
TGTGCCAGCAGCCAACGACAGGGCACGGCAGTTGCCTCACCCCTCCACTTT
CASSQRQGTAVASPLHF
>TRBV10-3|-|TRBJ1-5|TRBD1
TGTGCCATCAGTCCGGGACAGGGGCGTGGCAATCAGCCCCAGCATTTT
CAISPGQGRGNQPQHF
>TRBV13|-|TRBJ2-1|TRBD2
TGTGCCAGCAGCCTGGGACTAGCGGCACGCTACAATGAGCAGTTCTTC
CASSLGLAARYNEQFF
>TRBV5-1|-|TRBJ1-5|TRBD1
TGCGCCAGCAGCGCGGACAGGGGAGGGCAGCCCCAGCATTTT
CASSADRGGQPQHF
>TRBV11-3|-|TRBJ2-2|-
TGTGCCAGCAGCTCTCGGGGGAACACCGGGGAGCTGTTTTTT
CASSSRGNTGELFF
>TRBV5-5|-|TRBJ1-1|-
TGTGCCAGCAGCTTGTGGGCGGGGGCGGTAACTGAAGCTTTCTTT
CASSLWAGAVTEAFF
>TRBV6-5|-|TRBJ2-5|-
TGTGCCACCGCGATTATCCACGAGACCCAGTACTTC
CATAIIHETQYF
>TRBV7-2|-|TRBJ2-1|-
TGTGCCAGCACCAATCTATACAATGAGCAGTTCTTC
CASTNLYNEQFF
>TRBV3-1/TRBV3-2|-|TRBJ1-1|TRBD1
TGTGCCAGCAGCCAAGCTACAGGGGGCAAAACTGAAGCTTTCTTT
CASSQATGGKTEAFF
>TRBV19|-|TRBJ2-1|-
TGTGCCAGTAGTTTACGACTAGGTCTAGCCTTAGGGGAGCAGTTCTTC
CASSLRLGLALGEQFF
>TRBV18|-|TRBJ1-2|TRBD1
TGTGCCAGCTCACCATCTGGACAGGGTTATGGCTACACCTTC
CASSPSGQGYGYTF
>TRBV20-1|-|TRBJ2-7|TRBD2
TGCAGTGCTAGTTCCGGACTAGCGGGATCCTACGAGCAGTACTTC
CSASSGLAGSYEQYF
>TRBV6-5|-|TRBJ2-7|TRBD2
TGTGCCAGCAGTAGGGAGCGGGGGCGGAACGAGCAGTACTTC
CASSRERGRNEQYF
>TRBV10-3|-|TRBJ1-5|TRBD1
TGTGCCATCAGTGAGTCAGAAGCCGGGACAGATAGCAATCAGCCCCAGCATTTT
CAISESEAGTDSNQPQHF
>TRBV5-1|-|TRBJ2-3|TRBD2
TGCGCCAGCAGCTTGGGACTAGCGGGGGGTATAGATACGCAGTATTTT
CASSLGLAGGIDTQYF
>TRBV18|-|TRBJ1-5|TRBD1
TGTGCCAGCTCACCGGGACAGGCCCAGCCCCAGCATTTT
CASSPGQAQPQHF
>TRBV7-9|-|TRBJ1-1|-
TGTGCCAGCAGCTCGTTGGAGCCCTACACTGAAGCTTTCTTT
CASSSLEPYTEAFF
>TRBV28|-|TRBJ1-2|TRBD1
TGTGCCAGCAGATCCCGGGACAGGGGCTATGGCTACACCTTC
CASRSRDRGYGYTF
>TRBV5-4|-|TRBJ1-2|-
TGTGCCAGCAGCCTAGGTAGTAATGGCTACACCTTC
CASSLGSNGYTF
>TRBV15|-|TRBJ2-1|TRBD1
TGTGCCACCCGGGATAACAGGGGGCTCTCGGATGAGCAGTTCTTC
CATRDNRGLSDEQFF
>TRBV5-1|-|TRBJ1-2|TRBD1
TGCGCCAGCAGCCAAGCCGGACAGGGCGGATATGGCTACACCTTC
CASSQAGQGGYGYTF
>TRBV29-1|once|TRBJ2-5|TRBD1
TGCAGCGTGGGTAAGAGGGTCGGACAGGGGAAAGAGACCCAGTACTTC
CSVGKRVGQGKETQYF
>TRBV4-3|-|TRBJ1-3|-
TGCGCCAGCAGCCAAGGTCGAGCGATTCGCTCTGGAAACACCATATATTTT
CASSQGRAIRSGNTIYF
>TRBV29-1|-|TRBJ2-4|-
TGCAGCGTTGAACAGGCGGGCGTGGGTAGAAACATTCAGTACTTC
CSVEQAGVGRNIQYF
>TRBV4-1|-|TRBJ1-1|TRBD1
TGCGCCAGCAGCCATACAGGGGCGAACACTGAAGCTTTCTTT
CASSHTGANTEAFF
>TRBV28|-|TRBJ1-6|-
TGTGCCAGCAGCAAGACCCTGACAATGGTCAATTCACCCCTCCACTTT
CASSKTLTMVNSPLHF
>TRBV6-6|-|TRBJ1-2|-
TGTGCCAGCAGTTACTCGCAGTCAGGTAGTACCTATGGCTACACCTTC
CASSYSQSGSTYGYTF
>TRBV5-6|-|TRBJ2-7|-
TGTGCCAGCAGCTTGGATGGGAGGAACTACGAGCAGTACTTC
CASSLDGRNYEQYF
>TRBV19|-|TRBJ1-3|-
TGTGCCAGTAGTATGTGGGGTCCAGGGTCCTCTGGAAACACCATATATTTT
CASSMWGPGSSGNTIYF
>TRBV7-3|-|TRBJ1-2|TRBD1
TGTGCCAGCAGCTTAGACAGGGGGCTTGGCTACACCTTC
CASSLDRGLGYTF
>TRBV10-2|-|TRBJ2-7|-
TGCGCCAGCAGGAAGCTAGTACACACCTACGAGCAGTACTTC
CASRKLVHTYEQYF
>TRBV5-8|-|TRBJ2-7|-
TGTGCCAGCAGCTTGGAGCCAGGGGGGACCTACGAGCAGTACTTC
CASSLEPGGTYEQYF
>TRBV19|-|TRBJ1-5|-
TGTGCCAGTAGAGTAATAGACATCACTTATAGCAATCAGCCCCAGCATTTT
CASRVIDITYSNQPQHF
>TRBV7-9|-|TRBJ2-3|TRBD2
TGTGCCAGCAGCTTCATAGCGGGACCTACAGATACGCAGTATTTT
CASSFIAGPTDTQYF
>TRBV19|once|TRBJ2-3|TRBD2
TGTGCCAGTAGTATAGATCGCTGGCTAGCGGGGTCTCAAGGAGATACGCAGTATTTT
CASSIDRWLAGSQGDTQYF
>TRBV5-1|-|TRBJ2-3|TRBD1
TGCGCCAGCAGCTTTGGGGACAGGTTAAGCACAGATACGCAGTATTTT
CASSFGDRLSTDTQYF
>TRBV4-1|-|TRBJ2-3|-
TGCGCCAGCAGCCAAGATCATGGTAGCGGAGTGACTAGCACAGATACGCAGTATTTT
CASSQDHGSGVTSTDTQYF
>TRBV7-9|-|TRBJ1-5|-
TGTGCCAGCAGCCCGGAAACTCAGGGATCGGGTCAGCCCCAGCATTTT
CASSPETQGSGQPQHF
>TRBV27|few|TRBJ1-4|-
TGTGCCAGCAGCCAGGGGAGTGGGAAACTGTTTTTT
CASSQGSGKLFF
>TRBV30|-|TRBJ1-4|-
TGTGCCTTGACAGGTCATTATGGAAAACTGTTTTTT
CALTGHYGKLFF